Described below is a single T cell receptor (beta chain) sequence and its context. Antigen: not known. The CDR3 contains 14 residues. Trimming removed 1 base from V and 5 bases from J, with 9 bases in between. Germline lookup yields CDR1 SGHTA and CDR2 FQGNSA. The sample originates from a study of OX40 agonist ivuxolimab in advanced cancers. Study-wide background: The study gave patients intravenous ivuxolimab at 0.01 to 10 mg/kg every 2 weeks. A diagnosis of hepatocellular carcinoma, melanoma, renal cell or head and neck cancer was present in dose-escalation patients. Study-wide results and caveats: Clonal expansion in partial responders at 0.1-3.0 mg/kg ranked among the lowest. In a subset of nonresponders, normalized T-cell clonal expansion was also low.

Libraries were prepared by immunoSEQ multiplex PCR; TCRdb keeps only in-frame clonotypes and omits some of them. In the table there are 100,000 to 150,000 clones, approximately 90% of which are singletons. This chain joins TRBV7-2 and TRBJ2-1; unclear D gene. The material was CD4+ or CD8+ T cells sorted from blood, obtained in a trial of the OX40 agonist ivuxolimab. The receptor comes from an adult with an advanced solid tumor such as melanoma, head and neck, liver or kidney cancer. CDR3 nucleotide sequence: TGTGCCAGCAGCTTAGAGAGGCGGAACAATGAGCAGTTCTTC. This translates into CASSLERRNNEQFF.